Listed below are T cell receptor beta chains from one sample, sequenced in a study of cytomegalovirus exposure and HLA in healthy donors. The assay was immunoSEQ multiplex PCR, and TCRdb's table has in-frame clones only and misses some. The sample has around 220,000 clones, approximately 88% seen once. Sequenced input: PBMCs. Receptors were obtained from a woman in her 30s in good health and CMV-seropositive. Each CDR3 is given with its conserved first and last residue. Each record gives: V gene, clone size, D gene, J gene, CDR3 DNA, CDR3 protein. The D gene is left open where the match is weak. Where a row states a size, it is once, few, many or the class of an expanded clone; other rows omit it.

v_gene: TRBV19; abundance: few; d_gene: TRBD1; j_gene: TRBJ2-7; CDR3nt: TGTGCCAGTAGTACCCGGGACAGAGGGGCCTACGAGCAGTACTTC; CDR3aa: CASSTRDRGAYEQYF
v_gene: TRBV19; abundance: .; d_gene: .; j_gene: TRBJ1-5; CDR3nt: TGTGCCAGTAGTATCACGGTTAGCAATCAGCCCCAGCATTTT; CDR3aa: CASSITVSNQPQHF
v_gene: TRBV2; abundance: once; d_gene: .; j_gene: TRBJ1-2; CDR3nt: TGTGCCAGCAGTGAAGCGCCGGGTGGAGACTATGGCTACACCTTC; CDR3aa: CASSEAPGGDYGYTF
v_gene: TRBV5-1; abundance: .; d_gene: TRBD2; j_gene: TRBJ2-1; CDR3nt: TGCGCCAGCAGCTCCGGACTAGCGGGGCTCTCCTACAATGAGCAGTTCTTC; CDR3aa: CASSSGLAGLSYNEQFF
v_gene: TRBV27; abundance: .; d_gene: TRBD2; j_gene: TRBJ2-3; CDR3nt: TGTGCCAGCAGTCTGGGGATTCCTAGCGGGAGGGCCTCGGATACGCAGTATTTT; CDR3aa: CASSLGIPSGRASDTQYF
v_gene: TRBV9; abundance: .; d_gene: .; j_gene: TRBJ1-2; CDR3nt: TGTGCCAGCAGCGTAGCTACCGGGTTTTGCACCTTC; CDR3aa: CASSVATGFCTF
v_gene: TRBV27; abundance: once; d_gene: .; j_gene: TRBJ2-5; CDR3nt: TGTGCCAGCAGAACCAAGGGTTGGGACGAGACCCAGTACTTC; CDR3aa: CASRTKGWDETQYF
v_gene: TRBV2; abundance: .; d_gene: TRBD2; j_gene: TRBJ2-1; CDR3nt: TGTGCCAGCATCGGAGCGGGAGTTAGCAATGAGCAGTTCTTC; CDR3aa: CASIGAGVSNEQFF
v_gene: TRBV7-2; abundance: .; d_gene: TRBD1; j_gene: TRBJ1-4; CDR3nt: TGTGCCAGCAGCCCGGGACAGACCGGAGAAAAACTGTTTTTT; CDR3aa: CASSPGQTGEKLFF
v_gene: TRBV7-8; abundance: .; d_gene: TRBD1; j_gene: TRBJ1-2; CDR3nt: TGTGCCAGCAGCTTAGGGGACAGACTTGGGTATGGCTACACCTTC; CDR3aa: CASSLGDRLGYGYTF
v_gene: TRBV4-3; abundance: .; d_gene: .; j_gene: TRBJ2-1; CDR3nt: TGCGCCAGCAGCCAAGACAAGGGGGGAGGGAGTGCAGTTGGCGATGAGCAGTTCTTC; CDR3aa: CASSQDKGGGSAVGDEQFF